This record covers a single TCR beta chain. Measured with immunoSEQ multiplex PCR; TCRdb has only the in-frame clones, and not every one. The sample includes 60,000 to 90,000 clones, approximately 96% of them seen just once. CDR1 and CDR2 (germline): MDHEN, SYDVKM. This CDR3 is 14 amino acids long. V lost 6 bases, J lost 7 bases, and 9 bases stayed unmatched. This specimen comes from a study of technical replicates of blood from a few donors. This sequence originates from a human donor in good health. The specimen sequenced was T cells isolated from PBMCs. This chain connects TRBV28 to TRBJ2-7; 10 positions agree with TRBD1. As DNA, the CDR3 is TGTGCCAGCAGGCCGGGACAGGGGTATTGGGAGCAGTACTTC. As protein: CASRPGQGYWEQYF.